The 15 T cell receptor beta chains in this list originate from one sample, sequenced in a study of blood T cell repertoires in COVID-19. TCRdb's table, derived via immunoSEQ multiplex PCR, lists solely in-frame clones and lacks some. The table has fewer than 100,000 clones, 87% seen once. The sample comprised peripheral blood. Every receptor here comes from a human donor with acute or convalescent COVID-19. The donor label of this sample is uncertain.

This chain's CDR3 is CASSEGGTGGGYTF. CDR3 coding DNA: TGTGCCAGCAGTGAAGGGGGGACAGGGGGTGGCTACACCTTC. This chain connects TRBV6-1 to TRBJ1-2, with 11 bases matching TRBD1. This CDR3 has 14 residues. The V gene end was trimmed by 1 base and the J gene end by 7 bases; junction bases not matched to a gene: 2. Germline V lookup: CDR1 MNHNS, CDR2 SASEGT.

In its sample, this clone was seen once. The rearrangement links TRBV28 to TRBJ2-1; TRBD1 aligns across 9 bases. The CDR3 loop spans 16 amino acids. Looked up from germline, CDR1 is MDHEN and CDR2 is SYDVKM. The J segment lost 6 bases and the V segment lost 5 bases, leaving 11 bases of the junction unmatched. CDR3 DNA sequence: TGTGCCAGCAGTACTCCCTCTGGGACAGGGATCAATGAGCAGTTCTTC. Translating gives CASSTPSGTGINEQFF.

The chain combines TRBV9 with TRBJ1-6, with TRBD1 matching over 9 bases. This CDR3 comprises 15 residues. Trimming took 0 bases from V and 9 from J; bases not matched to a gene: 4. Germline V gene data show CDR1 as SGDLS and CDR2 as YYNGEE. CDR3 amino acids: CASSVGPQGASPLHF. CDR3 DNA: TGTGCCAGCAGCGTAGGTCCACAGGGGGCTTCACCCCTCCACTTT. The full variable domain, rest sourced from reference TRBV9 and TRBJ1-6, is DSGVTQTPKHLITATGQRVTLRCSPRSGDLSVYWYQQSLDQGLQFLIQYYNGEERAKGNILERFSAQQFPDLHSELNLSSLELGDSALYFCASSVGPQGASPLHFGNGTRLTVT.

The CDR3 protein is CASSDLAGFYEQYF. CDR3 DNA: TGTGCCAGCAGTGACCTGGCGGGATTCTACGAGCAGTACTTC. The V and J genes are TRBV6-1 and TRBJ2-7; perhaps TRBD2 as D (6 bases). Trimming pared 3 bases from V and 3 bases from J, leaving 12 bases between. Germline V gene data show CDR1 as MNHNS and CDR2 as SASEGT. There are 14 residues in the CDR3.

The V and J genes are TRBV15 and TRBJ2-6, with a weak D call TRBD1 (6 bases). The germline V gene has CDR1 LNHNV and CDR2 YYDKDF (reference sequence). This CDR3 spans 15 amino acids. V gave up 5 bases and J gave up 0 bases, with 8 bases separating them. CDR3 amino acids: CATSLGGSGANVLTF. The CDR3 DNA follows: TGTGCCACCAGCCTAGGGGGCTCTGGGGCCAACGTCCTGACTTTC.

The chain employs TRBV9 and TRBJ1-1, with D perhaps matching TRBD1 (6 bases). CDR3 length: 15 amino acids. V was clipped by 3 bases and J by 7 bases, with 19 bases between them. Per the germline V gene, CDR1 is SGDLS and CDR2 is YYNGEE. DNA for the CDR3: TGTGCCAGCAGCGCCGAGACGGACAGATACCTTGAAGCTTTCTTT. Translating it yields CASSAETDRYLEAFF. Full variable domain (rest looked up from reference TRBV9 and TRBJ1-1): DSGVTQTPKHLITATGQRVTLRCSPRSGDLSVYWYQQSLDQGLQFLIQYYNGEERAKGNILERFSAQQFPDLHSELNLSSLELGDSALYFCASSAETDRYLEAFFGQGTRLTVV.

CDR3 nucleotide sequence: TGTGCCAGCAGTTTGACTATGAGATTGGGAGAGACCCAGTACTTC. Its translation: CASSLTMRLGETQYF. The chain joins TRBV25-1 to TRBJ2-5, with D maybe TRBD2 (5 bases). The germline CDR1 and CDR2 sequences are MGHDK and SYGVNS. The germline V and J ends were trimmed by 5 bases and 4 bases, with 17 bases remaining between them. CDR3 length: 15 residues.

The genes are TRBV5-1 and TRBJ2-5; 8 nucleotides agree with TRBD1. The germline V gene encodes CDR1 SGHRS and CDR2 YFSETQ. This CDR3 region has 14 residues. Trimming at V came to 1 base and at J to 3 bases, leaving 2 bases not matched to a gene. The CDR3 region is CASSLSGGKETQYF. The CDR3 DNA follows: TGCGCCAGCAGCTTGTCAGGGGGCAAAGAGACCCAGTACTTC.

V gene TRBV11-2 combines with J gene TRBJ2-1; D unresolved. Per germline, CDR1 SGHAT and CDR2 FQNNGV. CDR3 length equals 14 residues. Trimming removed 0 bases at V and 6 bases at J, with 9 bases between. The CDR3 loop is CASSLDIRVNEQFF. The DNA for the CDR3 is TGTGCCAGCAGCTTAGATATTAGAGTCAATGAGCAGTTCTTC.

This chain links TRBV9 with TRBJ2-5; TRBD2 aligns across 9 bases. V dropped 3 bases and J dropped 5; count of bases not matched to a gene: 11. Germline CDR1 and CDR2: SGDLS and YYNGEE. This CDR3 comprises 16 residues. CDR3 nucleotide sequence: TGTGCCAGCAGCGGGGAGCGGGGGGCCCTCTGGGAGACCCAGTACTTC. Translated, it gives CASSGERGALWETQYF.

The V call is TRBV2, the J call TRBJ1-1, with D unclear. The V end lost 7 bases, the J end lost 1 base, and 13 bases lay between the germline ends. From germline, CDR1 is SNHLY and CDR2 FYNNEI. This CDR3 has 14 amino acids. The CDR3 region has the DNA TGTGCCAGCACCGGCTCGCAGGAGAACACTGAAGCTTTCTTT. It codes for CASTGSQENTEAFF.

V and J are TRBV27 and TRBJ1-2; TRBD1 aligns across 8 bases. V shed 6 bases and J 2 bases; nucleotides not matched to a gene: 11. This CDR3 has 16 amino acids. Germline V gene lookup returns CDR1 MNHEY and CDR2 SMNVEV (reference sequence). CDR3 DNA sequence: TGTGCCAGCAGCCCCTTAGGACAGGGAACAAACTATGGCTACACCTTC. Amino acids: CASSPLGQGTNYGYTF.

This clone was observed once. This chain links TRBV18 with TRBJ1-1; possible D gene TRBD1, 5 bases. With 3 bases removed from V and 1 base from J, the gap between germline ends came to 12 bases. Germline CDR1 reads KGHSH; CDR2 reads LQKENI. The CDR3 is 15 residues long. The CDR3 nucleotides are TGTGCCAGCTCACCGGTCAGGGTGGGGAACACTGAAGCTTTCTTT. It is translated as CASSPVRVGNTEAFF.

This chain links TRBV5-6 with TRBJ1-2; weak D call: TRBD1 (6 bases). V was pared by 1 base and J by 4 bases, with 17 bases between. The CDR3 is made up of 16 amino acids. The germline V gene encodes CDR1 SGHDT and CDR2 YYEEEE. The CDR3 DNA follows: TGTGCCAGCAGCTTGCTAGACCGGACAGAAAGCTATGGCTACACCTTC. This sequence encodes CASSLLDRTESYGYTF.

This chain joins TRBV2 and TRBJ2-5; TRBD2 matches at 7 bases. This CDR3 is built from 15 residues. With V trimmed by 0 bases and J by 2 bases, 3 bases remained unmatched. CDR1 SNHLY and CDR2 FYNNEI come from the germline V gene. This CDR3 is CASSEARTRQETQYF. The CDR3 nucleotides are TGTGCCAGCAGTGAAGCTAGGACTAGACAAGAGACCCAGTACTTC.